A selection of T cell receptor beta chains follows, all from one sample in a study of blood T cells in healthy people across ages. Each CDR3 protein gets one entry after TCRdb re-called the 5' RACE reads with MiXCR. Of about 690,000 distinct CDR3 sequences in the sample, roughly 43% are singletons; the top ten hold 30%. Source material: blood. The receptors come from an elderly man in good health. Each CDR3 is given with its conserved first and last residue. The D gene is left open where the match is weak. The size entry is marked missing in some rows and otherwise reads once, few, many or a size class.

TRBV20-1	TRBJ1-2	TRBD1	few	CSAQQGADYGYTF	TGCAGTGCCCAACAGGGGGCAGACTATGGCTACACCTTC
TRBV2	TRBJ1-1	.	many	CASSEIRATEAFF	TGTGCCAGCAGTGAAATCAGGGCTACTGAAGCTTTCTTT
TRBV4-2	TRBJ2-2	.	many	CASSQDPAGRNTGELFF	TGTGCCAGCAGCCAAGATCCTGCGGGGAGGAACACCGGGGAGCTGTTTTTT
TRBV25-1	TRBJ2-7	TRBD1	few	CASSDRQGNSYEQYF	TGTGCCAGCAGTGACAGACAGGGAAACTCCTACGAGCAGTACTTC
TRBV20-1	TRBJ2-5	TRBD1	many	CSAHLSSGTGGQETQYF	TGCAGTGCCCACCTTAGTAGCGGGACAGGGGGCCAAGAGACCCAGTACTTC
TRBV5-6	TRBJ2-1	TRBD2	.	CASSLFFSGRVDEQFF	TGTGCCAGCAGCTTGTTCTTTAGCGGGAGGGTAGATGAGCAGTTCTTC
TRBV9	TRBJ2-3	TRBD1	.	CASSPRQGNTDTQYF	TGTGCCAGCAGCCCTCGACAGGGGAACACAGATACGCAGTATTTT
TRBV6-6	TRBJ2-7	TRBD2	.	CANSPLAGGRFEQYF	TGTGCCAACAGCCCACTAGCGGGGGGGCGGTTCGAGCAGTACTTC
TRBV6-5	TRBJ2-7	TRBD2	many	CASSSHQPGGAGTYEQYF	TGTGCCAGCAGTTCCCATCAACCCGGAGGAGCGGGGACCTACGAGCAGTACTTC
TRBV9	TRBJ1-6	.	few	CASRPTEDYNSPLHF	TGTGCCAGCAGACCGACAGAAGACTATAATTCACCCCTCCACTTT
TRBV6-6	TRBJ2-1	TRBD2	.	CASSARAAGTYNERYF	TGTGCCAGCAGTGCGCGGGCAGCGGGGACCTACAATGAGCGGTACTTC
TRBV20-1	TRBJ1-1	.	.	CSAKEGPRRNTEAFF	TGCAGTGCTAAAGAAGGGCCCCGGAGGAACACTGAAGCTTTCTTT
TRBV7-2	TRBJ1-2	TRBD1	few	CASSLDRGGGYTF	TGTGCCAGCAGCTTAGACAGGGGCGGTGGCTACACCTTC
TRBV4-3	TRBJ2-6	.	.	CASSQGMHLGRLGSGANVLTF	TGCGCCAGCAGCCAAGGAATGCATCTGGGACGGCTGGGCTCTGGGGCCAACGTCCTGACTTTC
TRBV7-2	TRBJ2-7	.	many	CASSVAPGPEQYF	TGTGCCAGCAGCGTAGCCCCGGGCCCCGAGCAGTACTTC